A single sample is the source of the 24 T cell receptor beta chains below, sequenced in a study of cytomegalovirus exposure and HLA in healthy donors. Use of 60 Vbeta and 13 Jbeta primers characterized the PCR. Only in-frame clones appear in the TCRdb table, and some are missing; sequencing was by immunoSEQ multiplex PCR. The top ten clones hold 5.4% of a sample with 55,000 to 80,000 clones, approximately 75% of them seen once. Sequencing was performed on PBMCs. The source is a woman in her 30s in good health and CMV-seronegative.

The table lists this clone with a few counts. The V call is TRBV5-1, the J call TRBJ2-7; D is uncertain. V lost 0 bases and J lost 1, with 11 bases in between. The CDR3 has 15 residues. In germline, CDR1 is SGHRS, CDR2 YFSETQ. CDR3 nucleotide sequence: TGCGCCAGCAGCTTGGCCATCGGCGGATCCTACGAGCAGTACTTC. Translated, it gives CASSLAIGGSYEQYF.

V gene TRBV29-1 combines with J gene TRBJ2-5; D not resolved. With 4 bases removed from V and 1 base from J, the gap between germline ends came to 13 bases. CDR1 is SQVTM, CDR2 ANQGSEA, per germline. CDR3 size: 14 residues. The chain's CDR3 is CSVVSPAAQETQYF. For the CDR3, the DNA is TGCAGCGTTGTCTCGCCCGCGGCCCAAGAGACCCAGTACTTC.

V gene TRBV19 combines with J gene TRBJ1-1; D is unclear. Germline V CDR1 and CDR2: LNHDA, SQIVND (reference sequence). The V end lost 5 bases, the J end lost 3 bases, and 13 bases lay between the germline ends. The CDR3 runs to 14 residues. CDR3 in amino acids: CASSVPETDTEAFF. CDR3 coding DNA: TGTGCCAGTAGTGTCCCCGAAACGGACACTGAAGCTTTCTTT.

This clone was detected only a few times. The V call is TRBV2, the J call TRBJ1-2; 8 positions agree with TRBD1. This CDR3 is built from 14 residues. Looked up from germline, CDR1 is SNHLY and CDR2 is FYNNEI. V shed 5 bases, J shed 3 bases, and the junction held 5 bases outside the gene matches. In DNA form, the CDR3 reads TGTGCCAGCAGTAGGGGACAGGCTTACTATGGCTACACCTTC. Its protein product is CASSRGQAYYGYTF.

This clone turned up a few times. The chain is built from TRBV28 and TRBJ1-3; D uncertain. CDR1 MDHEN and CDR2 SYDVKM come from the germline V gene. The CDR3 runs to 16 residues. The ends were cut back, 2 bases at V and 3 bases at J, with 14 bases in the middle. CDR3 region: CASSLRGGGSGNTIYF. In nucleotides, the CDR3 is TGTGCCAGCAGTTTACGTGGTGGTGGTAGTGGAAACACCATATATTTT.

The chain joins TRBV19 to TRBJ1-3; D not resolved. The V gene lost 6 bases and the J gene lost 0 bases, with 6 bases spanning the gap. CDR3 size: 13 residues. Germline V gene lookup returns CDR1 LNHDA and CDR2 SQIVND (reference sequence). CDR3 DNA: TGTGCCAGTAGGACACTCTCTGGAAACACCATATATTTT. Protein: CASRTLSGNTIYF.

The rearrangement uses TRBV7-3 and TRBJ2-1, with 7 bases matching TRBD2. The germline gives CDR1 SGHTA, CDR2 FQGTGA. This CDR3 region has 14 residues. V was pared by 3 bases and J by 6 bases, with 5 bases of the junction left unmatched. Here the CDR3 reads CASSLAGLGNEQFF. The CDR3 DNA reads as TGTGCCAGCAGCTTGGCTGGACTAGGCAATGAGCAGTTCTTC.

On this clone itself: The junction differs from germline at one of its ends, possibly a read error. The V call is TRBV28, the J call TRBJ1-5; 10 bases line up with TRBD1. Germline V gives CDR1 MDHEN, CDR2 SYDVKM. This CDR3 contains 18 residues. CDR3 residues: CASSPGTGAPYSNQSQHF. CDR3 sequence (DNA): TGTGCCAGCAGTCCCGGGACAGGGGCGCCTTATAGCAATCAGTCCCAGCATTTT. Full variable domain (remainder filled in from reference TRBV28 and TRBJ1-5): DVKVTQSSRYLVKRTGEKVFLECVQDMDHENMFWYRQDPGLGLRLIYFSYDVKMKEKGDIPEGYSVSREKKERFSLILESASTNQTSMYLCASSPGTGAPYSNQSQHFGDGTRLSIL.

The chain employs TRBV30 and TRBJ2-7; 8 bases are a match to TRBD1. Germline values: CDR1 GTSNPN, CDR2 SVGIG (reference sequence). The J segment lost 6 bases and the V segment lost 4 bases, leaving 5 bases of the junction unmatched. The CDR3 totals 12 residues. CDR3 sequence reads: CAWTTGAGEQYF. For the CDR3, the DNA is TGTGCCTGGACGACAGGGGCCGGCGAGCAGTACTTC.

The chain has TRBV9 and TRBJ2-7; D is unresolved. This CDR3 has 12 amino acids. The V gene's germline CDR1 is SGDLS and CDR2 YYNGEE. Trimming left V 0 bases short and J 6 bases short, with 7 bases between. This CDR3 is CASSVEIGEQYF. DNA of the CDR3: TGTGCCAGCAGCGTAGAGATCGGCGAGCAGTACTTC.

This clone was observed once. The CDR3 here is CASSRRGIQETQYF. The DNA for the CDR3 is TGTGCCAGCAGCCGGCGAGGAATACAAGAGACCCAGTACTTC. The chain uses TRBV7-8 and TRBJ2-5, with D hard to call. Trimming shortened V by 5 bases and J by 2 bases, and 12 bases separated the two germline ends. The CDR3 extends over 14 amino acids. Germline CDR1 and CDR2: SGHVS and FQNEAQ. The whole variable domain, remainder taken from reference TRBV7-8 and TRBJ2-5, is GAGVSQSPRYKVAKRGQDVALRCDPISGHVSLFWYQQALGQGPEFLTYFQNEAQLDKSGLPSDRFFAERPEGSVSTLKIQRTQQEDSAVYLCASSRRGIQETQYFGPGTRLLVL.

This chain links TRBV6-6 with TRBJ1-5; D perhaps matches TRBD1 (6 bases). CDR3 size: 15 residues. V lost 6 bases, J lost 1 base, and 13 bases lay in between. Per germline, CDR1 MNHNY and CDR2 SVGAGI (reference sequence). CDR3 sequence reads: CASSRLGGSNQPQHF. The CDR3 region has the DNA TGTGCCAGCAGCCGCCTTGGGGGCAGCAATCAGCCCCAGCATTTT.

The V and J genes are TRBV6-5 and TRBJ2-1; D is possibly TRBD1 (6 bases). V lost 5 bases and J 2 bases, leaving 13 bases between the germline ends. Germline loops: CDR1 MNHEY, CDR2 SVGAGI. This CDR3 has 15 amino acids. Here the CDR3 reads CASSIPGAPYNEQFF. The DNA of the CDR3 is TGTGCCAGCAGTATTCCAGGGGCCCCCTACAATGAGCAGTTCTTC.

The chain recombines TRBV4-1 with TRBJ2-7; D call uncertain. Trimming stripped 0 bases from V and 3 bases from J, with 15 bases between. The CDR3 extends over 16 amino acids. Germline CDR1 is MGHRA and CDR2 is YSYEKL. The CDR3 DNA reads TGCGCCAGCAGCCAAGAAGTCGGAGTGCTATACTACGAGCAGTACTTC. Its protein product is CASSQEVGVLYYEQYF.

This clone was counted between two and nine times. The V gene is TRBV7-2, the J gene TRBJ2-7; 7 bases match TRBD1. The CDR3 consists of 15 residues. Germline trimming cut 5 bases from V and 2 bases from J; bases unmatched to any gene: 9. The V gene's germline CDR1 is SGHTA and CDR2 FQGNSA. Written as DNA, the CDR3 is TGTGCCAGCAGCCCGCCGGGACAGACTACCTACGAGCAGTACTTC. Translation gives CASSPPGQTTYEQYF.

In its sample, this clone was seen once. The chain has TRBV19 and TRBJ1-1; tentatively, D is TRBD1 (5 bases). The CDR3 spans 13 residues. Germline V CDR1 and CDR2: LNHDA, SQIVND (reference sequence). Between the trimmed V and J ends, which lost 6 bases and 3 bases, there was a span of 11 bases. Written as DNA, the CDR3 is TGTGCCAGTAGCCCGGGAGGGGACACTGAAGCTTTCTTT. The encoded protein is CASSPGGDTEAFF.

V and J are TRBV6-1 and TRBJ1-3; TRBD1 is a possible D gene (5 bases). Germline V gene lookup returns CDR1 MNHNS and CDR2 SASEGT. The CDR3 is 14 residues long. Trimming left V 7 bases short and J 6 bases short, with 16 bases between. DNA of the CDR3: TGTGCCAGCACCCCGGACATTTTGGAAAACACCATATATTTT. Protein sequence: CASTPDILENTIYF.

V and J are TRBV28 and TRBJ2-7; 10 bases align to TRBD2. J was trimmed by 3 bases and V by 6 bases; bases with no gene match: 8. The CDR3 sequence is 15 residues long. Germline V gene sequence: CDR1 MDHEN, CDR2 SYDVKM. For the CDR3, the DNA is TGTGCCAGCAGGCAAGAACTAGCGGGATACTACGAGCAGTACTTC. Amino acid sequence: CASRQELAGYYEQYF.

The V and J genes are TRBV5-8 and TRBJ2-2; 7 nucleotides align to TRBD1. This CDR3 region has 17 residues. Germline values: CDR1 SGHTS, CDR2 YDEGEE. J lost 5 bases, V lost 6 bases, and 16 bases had no gene match. Here the CDR3 DNA reads TGTGCCAGCACCGCGAGGAAGACAGGGTGGAAGACCGGGGAGCTGTTTTTT. Protein: CASTARKTGWKTGELFF.

V is TRBV6-6 and J is TRBJ2-4; a weak D match, TRBD1 (6 bases). The germline V gene has CDR1 MNHNY and CDR2 SVGAGI (reference sequence). V was shortened by 6 bases and J by 1 base, with 10 bases between the two germline ends. The CDR3 has 14 residues. CDR3 residues: CASSPDRAKNIQYF. CDR3 nucleotide sequence: TGTGCCAGCAGCCCCGACAGGGCCAAAAACATTCAGTACTTC.

The V and J genes are TRBV28 and TRBJ2-1; 7 bases are shared with TRBD2. Germline lookup yields CDR1 MDHEN and CDR2 SYDVKM. The CDR3 has 15 amino acids. Trimming at V came to 6 bases and at J to 2 bases, leaving 7 bases not matched to a gene. DNA of the CDR3: TGTGCCAGCAGCTCCGGGGGGAGGCCCTACAATGAGCAGTTCTTC. This encodes CASSSGGRPYNEQFF. The whole variable domain, remainder taken from reference TRBV28 and TRBJ2-1, is DVKVTQSSRYLVKRTGEKVFLECVQDMDHENMFWYRQDPGLGLRLIYFSYDVKMKEKGDIPEGYSVSREKKERFSLILESASTNQTSMYLCASSSGGRPYNEQFFGPGTRLTVL.

The rearrangement links TRBV29-1 to TRBJ1-1; TRBD1 might be the D (6 bases). The CDR3 contains 11 residues. Germline CDR1 is SQVTM and CDR2 is ANQGSEA. V lost 6 bases, J lost 8 bases, and 13 bases lay in between. CDR3 amino acids: CSVVTGLEAFF. CDR3 coding DNA: TGCAGCGTCGTGACAGGTTTGGAAGCTTTCTTT.

The chain has TRBV18 and TRBJ1-4; the D gene is possibly TRBD1 (6 bases). V was clipped by 0 bases and J by 6 bases, with 11 bases between them. CDR1 KGHSH and CDR2 LQKENI come from the germline V gene. The CDR3 contains 15 residues. CDR3 region: CASSPPGAVYEKLFF. Here the CDR3 DNA reads TGTGCCAGCTCACCACCGGGGGCGGTTTATGAAAAACTGTTTTTT. The variable domain in full, with the rest retrieved from reference TRBV18 and TRBJ1-4, is NAGVMQNPRHLVRRRGQEARLRCSPMKGHSHVYWYRQLPEEGLKFMVYLQKENIIDESGMPKERFSAEFPKEGPSILRIQQVVRGDSAAYFCASSPPGAVYEKLFFGSGTQLSVL.

The chain carries TRBV4-1 and TRBJ2-1, with TRBD2 as a possible D gene (5 bases). V lost 4 bases and J 0 bases, leaving 16 bases between the germline ends. CDR3 length: 17 amino acids. Looked up from germline, CDR1 is MGHRA and CDR2 is YSYEKL. Here the CDR3 DNA reads TGCGCCAGCAGCCCGAGGGTTACGGGGAGCTCCTACAATGAGCAGTTCTTC. Translation: CASSPRVTGSSYNEQFF.